The 23 T cell receptor beta chains below come from one sample, sequenced in a study of blood T cell repertoires in COVID-19. Sequencing used immunoSEQ multiplex PCR; TCRdb keeps in-frame clones, though not all of them. The repertoire consists of 250,000 to 300,000 clones, with about 90% occurring once and the leading ten covering under 2.5%. What was sequenced was PBMCs or T cells enriched from blood (not recorded which). The receptors stem from a woman aged 60-75 years who had recovered from COVID-19.

V and J are TRBV18 and TRBJ2-1; D possibly corresponds to TRBD1 (5 bases). The germline CDR1 and CDR2 sequences are KGHSH and LQKENI. V was trimmed by 4 bases and J by 7 bases, leaving 11 bases between them. The CDR3 spans 13 residues. Here the CDR3 reads CASSLLSGNEQFF. CDR3 nucleotide sequence: TGTGCCAGCTCACTGTTGTCAGGGAATGAGCAGTTCTTC.

This rearrangement joins TRBV6-5 to TRBJ1-5; maybe TRBD1 (5 bases). CDR1 is MNHEY and CDR2 is SVGAGI in the germline V gene. V shed 3 bases and J shed 7 bases, with 10 bases lying between them. The CDR3 runs 13 residues. This CDR3 reads CASSYRSGQPQHF. The CDR3 DNA reads as TGTGCCAGCAGTTATAGGTCAGGGCAGCCCCAGCATTTT.

The rearrangement links TRBV19 to TRBJ1-5, with 7 bases fitting TRBD1. Germline-derived CDR1 and CDR2 are LNHDA and SQIVND (reference sequence). The CDR3 is 16 amino acids. J lost 4 bases, V lost 2 bases, and 8 bases had no gene match. The CDR3 nucleotides read TGTGCCAGTAGTATACCCACAGGGGTCTTAAATCAGCCCCAGCATTTT. Its translation: CASSIPTGVLNQPQHF.

The genes are TRBV18 and TRBJ2-7; 10 bases match TRBD1. V shed 5 bases, J shed 5 bases, and the junction held 6 bases outside the gene matches. CDR1 and CDR2 (germline): KGHSH, LQKENI. The CDR3 totals 14 residues. CDR3 protein: CASSARTGGDEQYF. The CDR3 coding sequence is TGTGCCAGCTCAGCTCGGACAGGGGGTGACGAGCAGTACTTC.

This clone came up a few times. The sample has other DNA sequences that encode this CDR3 too. V and J are TRBV5-1 and TRBJ1-1; no firm D call. Trimming stripped 5 bases from V and 1 base from J, with 12 bases between. Germline-derived CDR1 and CDR2 are SGHRS and YFSETQ. The CDR3 runs 14 residues. The CDR3 DNA sequence: TGCGCCAGCAGTTTCGGTGATCAGAACACTGAAGCTTTCTTT. This encodes CASSFGDQNTEAFF.

V is TRBV11-3 and J is TRBJ2-1; 9 nucleotides match TRBD1. Looked up from germline, CDR1 is SGHNT and CDR2 is YENEEA. The length of the CDR3 is 15 residues. V lost 5 bases and J lost 8; bases outside the gene matches: 10. The DNA of the CDR3 is TGTGCCAGCAGCAAACACCGGGACAGGGCGGATGAGCAGTTCTTC. Residues: CASSKHRDRADEQFF.

The rearrangement uses TRBV30 and TRBJ1-2; a weak D match, TRBD1 (5 bases). The CDR3 has 14 amino acids. CDR1 is GTSNPN, CDR2 SVGIG, per germline (reference sequence). Trimming cost V 3 bases and J 4 bases, with 15 bases left between them. The CDR3 loop is CAWRSDNRFYGYTF. Here the CDR3 DNA reads TGTGCCTGGAGGTCGGACAATCGCTTCTATGGCTACACCTTC.

This chain joins TRBV2 and TRBJ2-7; D might be TRBD2 (5 bases). This CDR3 contains 12 residues. V lost 7 bases, J lost 5 bases, and 12 bases lay in between. CDR1 and CDR2 from the germline V gene are SNHLY and FYNNEI. The CDR3 sequence is CASKPDGDEQYF. In nucleotides, the CDR3 is TGTGCCAGCAAGCCTGACGGGGACGAGCAGTACTTC.

This sequence joins TRBV19 and TRBJ2-3; TRBD1 aligns across 7 bases. This CDR3 comprises 15 residues. The germline V gene encodes CDR1 LNHDA and CDR2 SQIVND (reference sequence). J was trimmed by 3 bases and V by 6 bases; bases with no gene match: 9. Written as DNA, the CDR3 is TGTGCCAGTAGGACGACAGGGTATAGGACAGATACGCAGTATTTT. Its protein product is CASRTTGYRTDTQYF.

This CDR3 is CASSPPGLAGVETQYF. Here the CDR3 DNA reads TGTGCCAGCAGCCCACCCGGACTAGCGGGAGTAGAGACCCAGTACTTC. This chain joins TRBV11-2 and TRBJ2-5; 13 nucleotides align to TRBD2. Germline lookup yields CDR1 SGHAT and CDR2 FQNNGV. The CDR3 contains 16 residues. V shed 5 bases, J shed 4 bases, and the junction held 7 bases outside the gene matches.

The CDR3 nucleotides are TGTGCCAGCAGCTTAGCGAGTGGTGGTCAGCCCCAGCATTTT. Translated, it gives CASSLASGGQPQHF. The rearrangement links TRBV7-2 to TRBJ1-5; D is unresolved. V was clipped by 0 bases and J by 6 bases, with 9 bases between them. CDR3 length: 14 residues. Germline values: CDR1 SGHTA, CDR2 FQGNSA.

This clone was seen only once. This chain joins TRBV7-3 and TRBJ2-1; TRBD2 aligns across 8 bases. CDR3 length: 17 amino acids. V shed 5 bases, J shed 3 bases, and the junction held 12 bases outside the gene matches. CDR1 and CDR2 (germline): SGHTA, FQGTGA. The DNA of the CDR3 is TGTGCCAGCAGCCAGGGTGGTAGCGGGATGGACTACAATGAGCAGTTCTTC. Its translation: CASSQGGSGMDYNEQFF.

This rearrangement joins TRBV5-4 to TRBJ1-6; the match to TRBD1 covers 9 bases. The germline V gene encodes CDR1 SGHNT and CDR2 YYREEE (reference sequence). This CDR3 spans 13 amino acids. V lost 4 bases and J lost 12; bases outside the gene matches: 5. The CDR3 sequence: CASSRGQGEPLHF. In DNA form, the CDR3 reads TGTGCCAGCAGCCGGGGACAGGGCGAACCCCTCCACTTT.

This clone turned up a few times. The chain is built from TRBV7-3 and TRBJ2-1; the match to TRBD1 covers 10 bases. CDR1 and CDR2 from the germline V gene are SGHTA and FQGTGA. The CDR3 loop spans 15 amino acids. The junction had 4 bases not matched to a gene; V was cut back by 4 bases and J by 4 bases. This chain's CDR3 is CASSYGTGAYNEQFF. In DNA, the CDR3 is TGTGCCAGCAGCTACGGGACAGGGGCGTACAATGAGCAGTTCTTC.

This chain joins TRBV28 and TRBJ1-5, with 9 bases matching TRBD1. Per germline, CDR1 MDHEN and CDR2 SYDVKM. The CDR3 sequence is 17 residues long. V gave up 5 bases and J gave up 2 bases; unmatched junction bases: 10. This CDR3 reads CASSPPGTGKGNQPQHF. The DNA of the CDR3 is TGTGCCAGCAGTCCTCCAGGGACAGGGAAGGGCAATCAGCCCCAGCATTTT.

The CDR3 DNA sequence: TGTGCCTGGAGTGTAGGGACAGATAGCAATCAGCCCCAGCATTTT. It yields the protein CAWSVGTDSNQPQHF. The chain recombines TRBV30 with TRBJ1-5, with 7 positions matching TRBD1. The V gene's germline CDR1 is GTSNPN and CDR2 SVGIG (reference sequence). This CDR3 has 15 amino acids. Trimming at V came to 0 bases and at J to 0 bases, leaving 2 bases not matched to a gene. Looking up the rest from reference TRBV30 and TRBJ1-5 gives the full variable domain: SQTIHQWPATLVQPVGSPLSLECTVEGTSNPNLYWYRQAAGRGLQLLFYSVGIGQISSEVPQNLSASRPQDRQFILSSKKLLLSDSGFYLCAWSVGTDSNQPQHFGDGTRLSIL.

J is TRBJ2-2 and V is TRBV7-9; maybe TRBD2 (6 bases). The V end was cut by 6 bases, the J end by 0 bases, with 14 bases between. The CDR3 covers 16 residues. Germline V gives CDR1 SEHNR, CDR2 FQNEAQ (reference sequence). CDR3 residues: CASRPASVSNTGELFF. For the CDR3, the DNA is TGTGCCAGCAGACCTGCTAGCGTATCGAACACCGGGGAGCTGTTTTTT.

This clone was recorded only once. The chain carries TRBV27 and TRBJ2-1; D perhaps matches TRBD2 (6 bases). Germline values: CDR1 MNHEY, CDR2 SMNVEV (reference sequence). The CDR3 extends over 16 amino acids. The germline V and J ends were trimmed by 0 bases and 9 bases, with 18 bases remaining between them. CDR3 coding DNA: TGTGCCAGCAGTTTATCTCAACGTGGGAGGATGGGTGAGCAGTTCTTC. This codes for CASSLSQRGRMGEQFF.

The chain employs TRBV11-3 and TRBJ2-4, with 7 positions matching TRBD2. CDR3 length equals 17 residues. From germline, CDR1 is SGHNT and CDR2 YENEEA. The J segment lost 4 bases and the V segment lost 5 bases, leaving 14 bases of the junction unmatched. For the CDR3, the DNA is TGTGCCAGCAGCCTAAACGCTTTTGGGGGGGAGAAAAACATTCAGTACTTC. Translating it yields CASSLNAFGGEKNIQYF.

This clone was recorded a few times. The rearrangement joins TRBV4-1 to TRBJ1-1; D is undetermined. Germline V gene sequence: CDR1 MGHRA, CDR2 YSYEKL. V was trimmed by 0 bases and J by 4 bases, leaving 9 bases between them. The CDR3 totals 14 residues. DNA for the CDR3: TGCGCCAGCAGCCAAGATGGGGAGGTCACTGAAGCTTTCTTT. This sequence encodes CASSQDGEVTEAFF.

The V gene is TRBV5-8, the J gene TRBJ1-1, with 7 bases lining up with TRBD1. After removal of 4 bases from V and 1 base from J, the junction contained 7 bases not matched to a gene. In germline, CDR1 is SGHTS, CDR2 YDEGEE. The CDR3 runs to 15 residues. The CDR3 reads CASSPGTDWNTEAFF. CDR3 nucleotides: TGTGCCAGCAGCCCTGGGACAGACTGGAACACTGAAGCTTTCTTT.

This clone was seen a few times. The V and J genes are TRBV28 and TRBJ2-7, with D possibly matching TRBD2 (5 bases). Trimming removed 7 bases at V and 4 bases at J, with 8 bases between. Germline values: CDR1 MDHEN, CDR2 SYDVKM. The CDR3 loop spans 11 amino acids. The CDR3: CASTTGYEQYF. The CDR3 DNA reads TGTGCCAGCACTACGGGATACGAGCAGTACTTC.

The V gene is TRBV4-2, the J gene TRBJ1-3; D is uncertain. The length of the CDR3 is 16 residues. Trimming took 0 bases from V and 4 from J, leaving 13 bases between them. CDR1 LGHNA and CDR2 YNFKEQ come from the germline V gene. The CDR3 loop reads CASSQDVKPEGNTIYF. The CDR3 DNA sequence: TGTGCCAGCAGCCAAGATGTGAAACCGGAGGGAAACACCATATATTTT.